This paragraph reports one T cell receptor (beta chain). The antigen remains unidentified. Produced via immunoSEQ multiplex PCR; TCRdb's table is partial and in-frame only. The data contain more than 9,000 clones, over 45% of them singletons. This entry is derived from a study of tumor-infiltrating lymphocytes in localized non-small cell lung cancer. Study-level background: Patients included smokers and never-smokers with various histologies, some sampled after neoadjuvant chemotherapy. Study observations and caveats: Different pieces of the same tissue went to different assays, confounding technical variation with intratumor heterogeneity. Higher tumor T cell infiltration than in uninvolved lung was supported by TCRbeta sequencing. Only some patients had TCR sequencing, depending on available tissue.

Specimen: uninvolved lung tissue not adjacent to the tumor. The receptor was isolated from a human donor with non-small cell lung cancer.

CDR3 residues: CASRVLDEQFF. The DNA for the CDR3 is TGTGCCAGCCGCGTATTGGATGAGCAGTTCTTC. The genes are TRBV6-5 and TRBJ2-1; D is unclear. Germline V gene lookup returns CDR1 MNHEY and CDR2 SVGAGI. V gave up 8 bases and J gave up 8 bases, with 10 bases separating them. This CDR3 spans 11 amino acids.